This T cell receptor beta chain came from a study of blood T cell repertoires in COVID-19. Looking at the study overall: Collection of acute and convalescent COVID-19 samples took place in the United States, Italy and Spain.

In the authors' workflow: Amplifying reference gene primers gave estimates of nucleated cell counts. Repertoires were generated with immunoSEQ multiplex PCR, while TCRdb's copy carries only in-frame clones and drops some. V and J calls and clone size are copied from that table; D and trimming were computed from the DNA. This table holds around 470,000 clones, approximately 89% found once. Losses at the gene ends were 3 bases for V and 1 base for J; bases not matched to a gene: 4. The CDR3 has 15 amino acids. In germline, CDR1 is SGHRS, CDR2 YFSETQ. The TCR comes from a man younger than 30 with COVID-19, enrolled during active disease. The chain has TRBV5-1 and TRBJ1-1, with 9 bases fitting TRBD1. Sample: peripheral blood. CDR3 nucleotide sequence: TGCGCCAGCAGCTCCGGGACAGGGAGGAACACTGAAGCTTTCTTT. This translates into CASSSGTGRNTEAFF.